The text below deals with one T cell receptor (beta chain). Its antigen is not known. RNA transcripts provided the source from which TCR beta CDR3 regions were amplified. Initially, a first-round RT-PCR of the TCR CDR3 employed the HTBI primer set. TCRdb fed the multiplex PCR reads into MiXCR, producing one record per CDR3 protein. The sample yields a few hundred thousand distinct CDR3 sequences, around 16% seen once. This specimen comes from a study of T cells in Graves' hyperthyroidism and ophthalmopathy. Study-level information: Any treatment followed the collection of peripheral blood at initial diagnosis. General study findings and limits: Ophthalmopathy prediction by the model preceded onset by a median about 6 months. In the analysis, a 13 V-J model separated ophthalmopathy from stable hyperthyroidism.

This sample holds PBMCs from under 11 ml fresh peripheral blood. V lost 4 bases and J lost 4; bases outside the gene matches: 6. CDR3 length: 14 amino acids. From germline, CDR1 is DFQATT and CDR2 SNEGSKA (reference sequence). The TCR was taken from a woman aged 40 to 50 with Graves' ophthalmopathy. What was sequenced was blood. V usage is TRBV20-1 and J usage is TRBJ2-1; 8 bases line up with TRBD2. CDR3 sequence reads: CSATPQRGYNEQFF. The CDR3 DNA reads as TGCAGTGCTACCCCCCAGCGGGGGTACAATGAGCAGTTCTTC.